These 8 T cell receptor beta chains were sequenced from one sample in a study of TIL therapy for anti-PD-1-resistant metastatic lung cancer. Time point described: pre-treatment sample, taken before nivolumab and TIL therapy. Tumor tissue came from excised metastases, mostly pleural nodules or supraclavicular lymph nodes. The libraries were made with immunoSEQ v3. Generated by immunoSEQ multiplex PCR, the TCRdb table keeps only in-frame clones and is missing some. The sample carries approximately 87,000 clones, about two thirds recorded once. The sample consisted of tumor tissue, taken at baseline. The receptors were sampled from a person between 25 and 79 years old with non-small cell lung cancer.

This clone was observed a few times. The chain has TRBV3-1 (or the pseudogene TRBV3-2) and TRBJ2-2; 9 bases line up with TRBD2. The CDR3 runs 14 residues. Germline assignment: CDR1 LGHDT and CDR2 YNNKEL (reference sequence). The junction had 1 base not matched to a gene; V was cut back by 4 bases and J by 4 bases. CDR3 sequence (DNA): TGTGCCAGCAGCCGAGCGGGGGGCACCGGGGAGCTGTTTTTT. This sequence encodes CASSRAGGTGELFF.

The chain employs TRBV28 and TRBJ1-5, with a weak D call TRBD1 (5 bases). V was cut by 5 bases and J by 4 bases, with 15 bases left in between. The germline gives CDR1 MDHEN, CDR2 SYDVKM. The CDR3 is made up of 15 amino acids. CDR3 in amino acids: CASSPLGRGNQPQHF. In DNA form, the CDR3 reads TGTGCCAGCAGTCCACTCGGAAGGGGAAATCAGCCCCAGCATTTT.

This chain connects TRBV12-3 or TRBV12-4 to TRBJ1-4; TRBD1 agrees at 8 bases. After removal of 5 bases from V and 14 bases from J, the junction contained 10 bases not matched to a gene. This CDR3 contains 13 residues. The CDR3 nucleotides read TGTGCCAGCAGTCCTTCCTGGACAGGGTCGCTGTTTTTT. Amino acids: CASSPSWTGSLFF.

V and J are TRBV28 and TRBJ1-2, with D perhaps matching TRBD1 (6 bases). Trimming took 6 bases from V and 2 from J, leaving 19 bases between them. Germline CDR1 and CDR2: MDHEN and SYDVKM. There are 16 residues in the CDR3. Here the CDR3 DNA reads TGTGCCAGCAGCAGATTTCGGACAGACTTCAACTATGGCTACACCTTC. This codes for CASSRFRTDFNYGYTF.

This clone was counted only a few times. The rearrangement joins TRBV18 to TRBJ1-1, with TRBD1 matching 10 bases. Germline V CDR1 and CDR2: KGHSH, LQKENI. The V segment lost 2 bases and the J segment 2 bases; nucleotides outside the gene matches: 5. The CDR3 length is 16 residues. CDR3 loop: CASSPGGTGANTEAFF. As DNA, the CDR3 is TGTGCCAGCTCACCAGGTGGGACAGGGGCCAACACTGAAGCTTTCTTT. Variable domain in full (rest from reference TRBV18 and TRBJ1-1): NAGVMQNPRHLVRRRGQEARLRCSPMKGHSHVYWYRQLPEEGLKFMVYLQKENIIDESGMPKERFSAEFPKEGPSILRIQQVVRGDSAAYFCASSPGGTGANTEAFFGQGTRLTVV.

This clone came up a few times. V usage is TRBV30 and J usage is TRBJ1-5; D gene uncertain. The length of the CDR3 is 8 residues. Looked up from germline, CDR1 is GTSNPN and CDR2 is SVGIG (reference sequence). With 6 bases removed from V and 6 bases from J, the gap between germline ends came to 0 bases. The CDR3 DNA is TGTGCCTGTCAGCCCCAGCATTTT. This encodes CACQPQHF.

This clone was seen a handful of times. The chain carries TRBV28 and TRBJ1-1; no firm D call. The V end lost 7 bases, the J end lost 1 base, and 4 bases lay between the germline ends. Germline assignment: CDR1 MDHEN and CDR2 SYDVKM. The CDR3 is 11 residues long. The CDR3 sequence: CASMSNTEAFF. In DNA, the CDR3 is TGTGCCAGCATGTCGAACACTGAAGCTTTCTTT. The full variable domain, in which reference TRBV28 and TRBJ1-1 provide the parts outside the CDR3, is DVKVTQSSRYLVKRTGEKVFLECVQDMDHENMFWYRQDPGLGLRLIYFSYDVKMKEKGDIPEGYSVSREKKERFSLILESASTNQTSMYLCASMSNTEAFFGQGTRLTVV.

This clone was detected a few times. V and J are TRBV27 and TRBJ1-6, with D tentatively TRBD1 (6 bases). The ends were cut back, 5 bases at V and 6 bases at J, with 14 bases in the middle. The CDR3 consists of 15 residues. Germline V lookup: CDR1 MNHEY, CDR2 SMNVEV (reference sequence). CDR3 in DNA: TGTGCCAGCAGTAACTCACAGGGTCCTAATTCACCCCTCCACTTT. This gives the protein CASSNSQGPNSPLHF.